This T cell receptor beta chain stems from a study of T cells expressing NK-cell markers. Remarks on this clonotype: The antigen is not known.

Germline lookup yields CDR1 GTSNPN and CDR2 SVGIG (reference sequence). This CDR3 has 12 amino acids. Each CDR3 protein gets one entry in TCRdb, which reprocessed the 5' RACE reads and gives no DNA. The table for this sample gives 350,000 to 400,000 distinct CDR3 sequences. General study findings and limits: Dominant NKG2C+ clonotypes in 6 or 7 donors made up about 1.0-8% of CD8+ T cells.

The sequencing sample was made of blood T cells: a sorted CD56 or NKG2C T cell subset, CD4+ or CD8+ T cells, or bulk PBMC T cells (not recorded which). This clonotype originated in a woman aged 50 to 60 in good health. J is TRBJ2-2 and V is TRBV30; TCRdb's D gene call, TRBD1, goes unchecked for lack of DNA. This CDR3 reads CALLAGGGELFF.